These T cell receptor beta chains were read from a single sample in a study of CD8 T cells in ankylosing spondylitis. TCRdb reprocessed the 5' RACE reads with MiXCR, giving one entry per CDR3 protein. The data show fewer than 400,000 distinct CDR3 sequences, under 8.5% seen once. The sequenced sample was blood, either unsorted or a sorted T cell fraction (not recorded which). The receptors stem from a male donor with ankylosing spondylitis. Each CDR3 is given with its conserved first and last residue. A D gene is named only where the DNA matches it firmly. The size field is filled for only some rows; it gives once, few, many or a size class.

size	J	D	V	CDR3	DNA
.	TRBJ2-3	TRBD2	TRBV11-2	CASSFGRLAGADTQYF	TGTGCCAGCAGCTTCGGTCGACTAGCGGGAGCAGATACGCAGTATTTT
few	TRBJ2-7	TRBD2	TRBV4-2	CASSQNPREDSEQYF	TGTGCCAGCAGCCAAAACCCGCGGGAGGATTCCGAGCAGTACTTC
many	TRBJ1-5	.	TRBV5-6	CASSLLGGPEGQPQHF	TGTGCCAGCAGCTTGTTAGGGGGACCCGAAGGACAGCCCCAGCATTTT
many	TRBJ2-1	TRBD2	TRBV28	CASSGLAAPSSYNEQFF	TGTGCCAGCAGTGGACTAGCGGCCCCAAGCTCCTACAATGAGCAGTTCTTC
.	TRBJ2-7	.	TRBV6-1	CASRQSRQQRGYEQYF	TGTGCCAGCAGACAGAGTAGACAGCAAAGGGGCTACGAGCAGTACTTC
many	TRBJ2-6	.	TRBV2	CASSEVPGANVLTF	TGTGCCAGCAGTGAAGTACCTGGGGCCAACGTCCTGACTTTC
.	TRBJ2-3	TRBD2	TRBV5-1	CASSFATTGRATDTQYF	TGCGCCAGCAGCTTCGCAACTACCGGGAGGGCCACAGATACGCAGTATTTT
.	TRBJ2-7	.	TRBV3-1	CASSQGPTDRYEQYF	TGTGCCAGCAGCCAAGGTCCCACAGACCGCTACGAGCAGTACTTC
many	TRBJ2-3	TRBD2	TRBV12-3/TRBV12-4	CASSLSGRTDTQYF	TGCGCCAGCAGCCTAAGCGGGAGGACAGATACGCAGTATTTT
.	TRBJ2-1	TRBD2	TRBV7-3	CASSLMGLAGGLSGEQFF	TGTGCCAGCAGCTTAATGGGGCTAGCGGGAGGGCTCTCTGGCGAGCAGTTCTTC
.	TRBJ1-1	TRBD1	TRBV4-1	CASRGAPGTVPEAFF	TGCGCCAGCAGGGGGGCCCCCGGGACAGTACCTGAAGCTTTCTTT
few	TRBJ1-5	TRBD1	TRBV30	CAWSKDRNDQPQHF	TGTGCCTGGAGTAAGGACAGGAACGATCAGCCCCAGCATTTT
few	TRBJ2-5	.	TRBV5-6	CASSLEVPRPGGSYQETQYF	TGTGCCAGCAGCTTGGAAGTTCCCCGACCTGGGGGGTCGTACCAAGAGACCCAGTACTTC